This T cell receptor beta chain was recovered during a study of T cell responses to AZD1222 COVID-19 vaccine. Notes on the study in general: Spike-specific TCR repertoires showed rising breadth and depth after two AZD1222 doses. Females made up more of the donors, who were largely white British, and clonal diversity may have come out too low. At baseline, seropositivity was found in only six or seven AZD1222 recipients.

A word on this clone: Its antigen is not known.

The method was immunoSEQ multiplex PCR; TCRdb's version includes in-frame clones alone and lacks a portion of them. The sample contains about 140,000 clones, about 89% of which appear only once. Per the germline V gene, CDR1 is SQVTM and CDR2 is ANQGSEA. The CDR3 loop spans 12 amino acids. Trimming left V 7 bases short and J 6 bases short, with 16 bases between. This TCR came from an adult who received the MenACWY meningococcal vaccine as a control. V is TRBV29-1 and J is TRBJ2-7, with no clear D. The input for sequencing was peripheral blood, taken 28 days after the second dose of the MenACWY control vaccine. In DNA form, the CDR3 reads TGCAGCGCCCAGGATGGGTTCGGCGAGCAGTACTTC. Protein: CSAQDGFGEQYF.